These 32 T cell receptor beta chains share one sample of origin, sequenced in a study of T cell responses to AZD1222 COVID-19 vaccine (dated by TCRdb to the early 2020s). Sample time point, as interpreted from the label and publication: about 28 days (+/-7) after the second vaccine dose. The method was the immunoSEQ multiplex PCR assay. Here the immuneACCESS table is served through TCRdb, limited to in-frame sequences with V and J called. Missing clones are a known gap in these copies; in checked studies unresolved V genes cover under half, and the rest lacks a known reason. This sample gives around 99,000 clones in total; around 87% of them show up just once. The ten largest clones add up to around 4.5% of the sample. The input for sequencing was peripheral blood, taken 28 days after the second AZD1222 dose. The receptors originated from an adult who received the AZD1222 COVID-19 vaccine.

The chain links TRBV7-9 to TRBJ2-3, with 7 bases that match TRBD1. The germline V gene encodes CDR1 SEHNR and CDR2 FQNEAQ (reference sequence). V dropped 10 bases and J dropped 1; count of bases not matched to a gene: 8. The length of the CDR3 is 14 residues. CDR3 sequence (DNA): TGTGCCACCCAGGGACAGTTCCGCACAGATACGCAGTATTTT. It translates to CATQGQFRTDTQYF.

The chain links TRBV30 to TRBJ2-5; 8 bases agree with TRBD1. The CDR3 is 14 amino acids. In germline, CDR1 is GTSNPN, CDR2 SVGIG (reference sequence). V trimming: 3 bases; J trimming: 5 bases; junction bases outside the gene matches: 8. CDR3 amino acids: CAWRGQGLRETQYF. DNA of the CDR3: TGTGCCTGGAGAGGACAGGGTCTAAGGGAGACCCAGTACTTC.

The V and J genes are TRBV15 and TRBJ1-4; a weak D match, TRBD1 (6 bases). In germline, CDR1 is LNHNV, CDR2 YYDKDF (reference sequence). The CDR3 length is 16 residues. Trimming pared 2 bases from V and 3 bases from J, leaving 13 bases between. The CDR3 here is CATSRPGEGANEKLFF. CDR3 DNA sequence: TGTGCCACCAGCAGACCAGGGGAGGGAGCTAATGAAAAACTGTTTTTT.

V usage is TRBV9 and J usage is TRBJ2-2; D unresolved. The CDR3 runs 13 residues. CDR1 and CDR2 from the germline V gene are SGDLS and YYNGEE. V lost 0 bases and J 5 bases, leaving 5 bases between the germline ends. The CDR3 sequence is CASSVESTGELFF. Written as DNA, the CDR3 is TGTGCCAGCAGCGTAGAGTCTACCGGGGAGCTGTTTTTT.

The gene calls are TRBV30 and TRBJ2-1; 13 bases agree with TRBD2. This CDR3 comprises 15 residues. V trimming: 2 bases; J trimming: 6 bases; junction bases outside the gene matches: 4. Germline V lookup: CDR1 GTSNPN, CDR2 SVGIG (reference sequence). The CDR3 DNA reads TGTGCCTGGAGTCGGGGACTAGCGGGGACCAATGAGCAGTTCTTC. The encoded protein is CAWSRGLAGTNEQFF. Filled out from reference TRBV30 and TRBJ2-1, the complete variable domain reads SQTIHQWPATLVQPVGSPLSLECTVEGTSNPNLYWYRQAAGRGLQLLFYSVGIGQISSEVPQNLSASRPQDRQFILSSKKLLLSDSGFYLCAWSRGLAGTNEQFFGPGTRLTVL.

This clone was observed a single time. V is TRBV13 and J is TRBJ2-1; D could derive from TRBD1 or TRBD2 (5 bases each). Germline V lookup: CDR1 PRHDT, CDR2 FYEKMQ (reference sequence). This CDR3 region has 15 residues. V was pared by 4 bases and J by 8 bases, with 18 bases between. In nucleotides, the CDR3 is TGTGCCAGCAGCTGGGGAGCCAGGGATCTCTATGAGCAGTTCTTC. This sequence encodes CASSWGARDLYEQFF.

The rearrangement links TRBV30 to TRBJ1-5; D ambiguous. The CDR3 consists of 15 residues. Germline V gene sequence: CDR1 GTSNPN, CDR2 SVGIG (reference sequence). Trimming left V 7 bases short and J 0 bases short, with 16 bases between. CDR3: CASSEPGYSNQPQHF. CDR3 in DNA: TGTGCCTCCAGTGAGCCGGGATATAGCAATCAGCCCCAGCATTTT.

The V gene is TRBV5-8, the J gene TRBJ1-6; a possible D gene is TRBD1 (6 bases). Germline values: CDR1 SGHTS, CDR2 YDEGEE. Trimming took off 0 bases at V and 8 bases at J, with 12 bases between the two ends. The CDR3 has 15 residues. CDR3 residues: CASSLEGRGYSPLHF. Here the CDR3 DNA reads TGTGCCAGCAGCTTGGAGGGCAGGGGATATTCACCCCTCCACTTT.

The chain couples TRBV6-6 to TRBJ2-1, with TRBD1 identical over 9 bases. Germline assignment: CDR1 MNHNY and CDR2 SVGAGI (reference sequence). This CDR3 has 13 residues. V trimming: 7 bases; J trimming: 5 bases; junction bases outside the gene matches: 3. In nucleotides, the CDR3 is TGTGCCAGCACCGGGACAGGGAACAATGAGCAGTTCTTC. As protein: CASTGTGNNEQFF.

This clone was seen a single time. V and J are TRBV3-1 (or the pseudogene TRBV3-2) and TRBJ1-5; the D gene is possibly TRBD1 (5 bases). CDR1 is LGHDT and CDR2 is YNNKEL in the germline V gene (reference sequence). The V and J ends lost 5 bases and 3 bases respectively, with 20 bases between them. The CDR3 is 17 residues long. CDR3 DNA: TGTGCCAGCAGCTTGACCGGGGCCGGTTCCTTCAATCAGCCCCAGCATTTT. Protein sequence: CASSLTGAGSFNQPQHF.

Only a few counts were recorded for this clone. The chain has TRBV18 and TRBJ1-1; no clear D. The CDR3 contains 14 residues. V was shortened by 3 bases and J by 4 bases, with 12 bases between the two germline ends. Germline V gives CDR1 KGHSH, CDR2 LQKENI. CDR3 nucleotide sequence: TGTGCCAGCTCACCGTCGGCGGGAGGCACTGAAGCTTTCTTT. Protein sequence: CASSPSAGGTEAFF.

The chain employs TRBV7-3 and TRBJ2-3; 7 bases map to TRBD2. Per the germline V gene, CDR1 is SGHTA and CDR2 is FQGTGA. The V segment lost 2 bases and the J segment 6 bases; nucleotides outside the gene matches: 5. The CDR3 is 14 residues long. The CDR3 DNA sequence: TGTGCCAGCAGCTTATTTCAGGGAGGGGATACGCAGTATTTT. It encodes CASSLFQGGDTQYF.

The V and J genes are TRBV9 and TRBJ2-7; D is unclear. The germline V gene encodes CDR1 SGDLS and CDR2 YYNGEE. CDR3 length: 14 residues. V lost 4 bases and J lost 3, with 14 bases in between. CDR3 nucleotide sequence: TGTGCCAGCAGCCCCCGTCCAGCGAGCTACGAGCAGTACTTC. Translated, it gives CASSPRPASYEQYF.

The rearrangement links TRBV4-2 to TRBJ2-5; TRBD2 matches 8 bases. From germline, CDR1 is LGHNA and CDR2 YNFKEQ. V trimming: 4 bases; J trimming: 7 bases; junction bases outside the gene matches: 5. The CDR3 sequence is 13 residues long. The CDR3 DNA reads TGTGCCAGCAGCCTGGAACGGGAGGGGACCCAGTACTTC. It codes for CASSLEREGTQYF.

The V gene is TRBV12-3 or TRBV12-4, the J gene TRBJ1-1; tentatively, D is TRBD1 (6 bases). This CDR3 has 12 amino acids. The germline V and J ends were trimmed by 0 bases and 10 bases, with 9 bases remaining between them. CDR3 nucleotides: TGTGCCAGCAGTTTAGCGCAGGGGAGAGCTTTCTTT. Translating gives CASSLAQGRAFF.

The chain carries TRBV19 and TRBJ2-2; D not certain. V gave up 5 bases and J gave up 6 bases, with 13 bases separating them. CDR1 is LNHDA and CDR2 is SQIVND in the germline V gene (reference sequence). The CDR3 is 14 residues long. CDR3 sequence reads: CASSRRTGAGELFF. For the CDR3, the DNA is TGTGCCAGTAGTCGAAGGACGGGCGCCGGGGAGCTGTTTTTT.

V usage is TRBV18 and J usage is TRBJ1-2, with D maybe TRBD1 (6 bases). The CDR3 loop spans 14 amino acids. Germline-derived CDR1 and CDR2 are KGHSH and LQKENI. Trimming took 6 bases from V and 5 from J, leaving 16 bases between them. CDR3 residues: CASSVGGLLYGYTF. In DNA, the CDR3 is TGTGCCAGCTCGGTTGGGGGCCTCTTATATGGCTACACCTTC.

The V call is TRBV6-2 or TRBV6-3, the J call TRBJ2-1; 8 bases agree with TRBD2. The germline CDR1 and CDR2 sequences are MNHEY and SVGEGT. V shed 4 bases, J shed 3 bases, and the junction held 5 bases outside the gene matches. This CDR3 comprises 15 residues. DNA for the CDR3: TGTGCCAGCAGTTTCCCACTAGCGGACTACAATGAGCAGTTCTTC. Translation gives CASSFPLADYNEQFF.

The chain is built from TRBV15 and TRBJ1-1, with 8 bases matching TRBD1. Germline assignment: CDR1 LNHNV and CDR2 YYDKDF (reference sequence). The CDR3 has 16 residues. The trim removed 8 bases at V and 0 bases at J, leaving 11 bases unmatched. The CDR3 coding sequence is TGTGCCACCGATCCCGGGACAGGAGCAATGAACACTGAAGCTTTCTTT. Residues: CATDPGTGAMNTEAFF.

This chain links TRBV27 with TRBJ2-7; no firm D call. Trimming stripped 2 bases from V and 13 bases from J, with 18 bases between. Germline loops: CDR1 MNHEY, CDR2 SMNVEV (reference sequence). The CDR3 runs to 13 residues. The chain's CDR3 is CASSLNGLDVNYF. The CDR3 DNA is TGTGCCAGCAGTTTAAATGGGCTAGACGTTAATTACTTC.

This chain links TRBV7-9 with TRBJ2-7, with TRBD2 matching 8 bases. The CDR3 runs to 12 residues. Germline values: CDR1 SEHNR, CDR2 FQNEAQ (reference sequence). After removal of 11 bases from V and 3 bases from J, the junction contained 6 bases not matched to a gene. CDR3 residues: CALTRGGYEQYF. Written as DNA, the CDR3 is TGTGCCCTCACCCGGGGGGGCTACGAGCAGTACTTC.

The CDR3 loop is CASSSTGIGQPQHF. CDR3 sequence (DNA): TGTGCCAGCAGTTCCACAGGGATCGGCCAGCCCCAGCATTTT. The rearrangement uses TRBV6-5 and TRBJ1-5; D may be TRBD1 (6 bases). V was clipped by 4 bases and J by 7 bases, with 14 bases between them. The CDR3 consists of 14 residues. From germline, CDR1 is MNHEY and CDR2 SVGAGI.

The chain uses TRBV12-3 or TRBV12-4 and TRBJ2-5; no definite D call. The CDR3 is 12 residues long. The germline V and J ends were trimmed by 5 bases and 2 bases, with 6 bases remaining between them. CDR3 nucleotides: TGTGCCAGCAGTCAATTACAAGAGACCCAGTACTTC. This gives the protein CASSQLQETQYF.

V usage is TRBV27 and J usage is TRBJ1-5; D gene ambiguous. Germline CDR1 MNHEY, CDR2 SMNVEV (reference sequence). V was shortened by 8 bases and J by 1 base, with 6 bases between the two germline ends. This CDR3 comprises 12 residues. The CDR3 DNA sequence: TGTGCCAGCGGGGAAAGCAATCAGCCCCAGCATTTT. Translating it yields CASGESNQPQHF.

The chain recombines TRBV7-2 with TRBJ2-5; D is uncertain. The CDR3 spans 11 residues. The V end lost 2 bases, the J end lost 7 bases, and 5 bases lay between the germline ends. The germline V gene encodes CDR1 SGHTA and CDR2 FQGNSA. This chain's CDR3 is CASSLYGTQYF. CDR3 in DNA: TGTGCCAGCAGCTTATACGGGACCCAGTACTTC. The full variable domain, in which reference TRBV7-2 and TRBJ2-5 provide the parts outside the CDR3, is GAGVSQSPSNKVTEKGKDVELRCDPISGHTALYWYRQSLGQGLEFLIYFQGNSAPDKSGLPSDRFSAERTGGSVSTLTIQRTQQEDSAVYLCASSLYGTQYFGPGTRLLVL.

This clone has a handful of counts. The chain couples TRBV18 to TRBJ2-7; 9 nucleotides align to TRBD1. The germline gives CDR1 KGHSH, CDR2 LQKENI. After removal of 3 bases from V and 3 bases from J, the junction contained 12 bases not matched to a gene. This CDR3 comprises 17 residues. In DNA, the CDR3 is TGTGCCAGCTCACCGGTCGTTAGGACAGGGGAGGACTACGAGCAGTACTTC. Protein sequence: CASSPVVRTGEDYEQYF.

The J gene is TRBJ1-5, the V gene TRBV29-1; tentatively, D is TRBD1 (5 bases). The length of the CDR3 is 13 residues. V shed 7 bases and J shed 9 bases, with 19 bases lying between them. Germline-derived CDR1 and CDR2 are SQVTM and ANQGSEA. As DNA, the CDR3 is TGCAGCGCCACTATTGGGGGGTCCTCGCCCCAGCATTTT. It is translated as CSATIGGSSPQHF.

V gene TRBV28 combines with J gene TRBJ1-3, with a possible D match to TRBD1 (5 bases). V was clipped by 5 bases and J by 2 bases, with 13 bases between them. The CDR3 loop spans 15 amino acids. Germline CDR1 and CDR2: MDHEN and SYDVKM. The CDR3 DNA reads TGTGCCAGCAGTCGGGCAGGGACTACTGGAAACACCATATATTTT. Its protein is CASSRAGTTGNTIYF.

The rearrangement joins TRBV28 to TRBJ1-2; TRBD1 agrees at 8 bases. The germline gives CDR1 MDHEN, CDR2 SYDVKM. The trim removed 5 bases at V and 6 bases at J, leaving 11 bases unmatched. This CDR3 comprises 15 residues. The CDR3 loop reads CASSPDRGKLDGYTF. CDR3 nucleotides: TGTGCCAGCAGTCCCGACAGGGGAAAATTGGATGGCTACACCTTC.

The genes are TRBV7-9 and TRBJ1-2, with D perhaps TRBD1 (6 bases). Trimming took 3 bases from V and 2 from J, leaving 7 bases between them. The germline gives CDR1 SEHNR, CDR2 FQNEAQ (reference sequence). The CDR3 contains 13 residues. The CDR3 sequence: CASSFTGNYGYTF. CDR3 sequence (DNA): TGTGCCAGCAGCTTTACAGGGAACTATGGCTACACCTTC.

Only one count was recorded for this clone. The J gene is TRBJ1-3, the V gene TRBV30; D may be TRBD1 (6 bases). This CDR3 region has 13 residues. Germline V CDR1 and CDR2: GTSNPN, SVGIG (reference sequence). Trimming shortened V by 4 bases and J by 2 bases, and 9 bases separated the two germline ends. In nucleotides, the CDR3 is TGTGCCTGGAAGGCAGGGGCTGGAAACACCATATATTTT. This codes for CAWKAGAGNTIYF.

The genes are TRBV27 and TRBJ1-5; D remains unclear. V lost 1 base to trimming and J lost 6 bases, with 13 bases between them. The CDR3 has 15 amino acids. CDR1 is MNHEY, CDR2 SMNVEV, per germline (reference sequence). CDR3 loop: CASSLWKPSGQPQHF. The DNA for the CDR3 is TGTGCCAGCAGTTTATGGAAACCAAGTGGTCAGCCCCAGCATTTT.